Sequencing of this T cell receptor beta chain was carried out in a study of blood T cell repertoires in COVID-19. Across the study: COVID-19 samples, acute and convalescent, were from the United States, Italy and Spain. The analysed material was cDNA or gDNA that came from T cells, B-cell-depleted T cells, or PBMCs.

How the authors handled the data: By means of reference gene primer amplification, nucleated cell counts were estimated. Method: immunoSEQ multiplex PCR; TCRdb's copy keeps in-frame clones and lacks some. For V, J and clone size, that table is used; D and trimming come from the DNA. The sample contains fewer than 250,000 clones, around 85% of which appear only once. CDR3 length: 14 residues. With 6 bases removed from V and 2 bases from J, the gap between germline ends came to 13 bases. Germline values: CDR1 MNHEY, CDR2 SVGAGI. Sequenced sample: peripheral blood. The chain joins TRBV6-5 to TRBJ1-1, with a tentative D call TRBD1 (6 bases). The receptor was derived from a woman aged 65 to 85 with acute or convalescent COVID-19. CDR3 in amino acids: CASSNRAANTEAFF. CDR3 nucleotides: TGTGCCAGCAGCAACAGGGCTGCTAACACTGAAGCTTTCTTT.